This TCR beta chain was captured by sequencing in a study of cytomegalovirus exposure and HLA in healthy donors. Study findings and constraints: In vitro assays verified that three CMV-associated chains recognized CMV antigens specifically.

CDR1 and CDR2 from the germline V gene are SEHNR and FQNEAQ (reference sequence). The CDR3 has 14 residues. Deletions cut 5 bases from V and 0 bases from J, with 11 bases between. The assay was immunoSEQ multiplex PCR, and TCRdb's table has in-frame clones only and misses some. The top ten hold approximately 2.9% of the sample, which has 150,000 to 200,000 clones, more than 80% seen once. In regard to this clone: Antigen: not known.

The receptor's source is a woman aged 18-30 years in good health and CMV-seropositive. This rearrangement joins TRBV7-9 to TRBJ2-7; D possibly corresponds to TRBD1 (6 bases). The sample comprised PBMCs. The CDR3 bases are TGTGCCAGCAGCCCGAGGACAGACTCCTACGAGCAGTACTTC. Amino acids: CASSPRTDSYEQYF.